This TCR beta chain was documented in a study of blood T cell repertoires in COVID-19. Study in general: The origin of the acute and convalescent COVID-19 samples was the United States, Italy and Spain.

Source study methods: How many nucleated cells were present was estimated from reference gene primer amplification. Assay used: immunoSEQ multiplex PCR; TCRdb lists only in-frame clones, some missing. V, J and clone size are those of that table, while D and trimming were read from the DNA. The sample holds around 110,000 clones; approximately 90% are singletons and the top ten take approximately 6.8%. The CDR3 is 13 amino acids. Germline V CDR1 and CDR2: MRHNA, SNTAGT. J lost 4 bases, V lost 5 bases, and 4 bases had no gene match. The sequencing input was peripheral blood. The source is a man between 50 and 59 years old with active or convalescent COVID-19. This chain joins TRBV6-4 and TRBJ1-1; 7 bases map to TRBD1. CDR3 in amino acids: CASSQQGSTEAFF. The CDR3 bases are TGTGCCAGCAGTCAACAGGGGAGCACTGAAGCTTTCTTT.